The 30 T cell receptor beta chains below were found in one sample sequenced in a study of T cells in Graves' hyperthyroidism and ophthalmopathy. TCR beta CDR3 regions were amplified from RNA transcripts. The study used the HTBI primer set for a first-round RT-PCR of the TCR CDR3. A single record per CDR3 protein comes from TCRdb applying MiXCR to the multiplex PCR reads. The profile shows 300,000 to 500,000 distinct CDR3 sequences, 14% to 15% of them singletons. The sample consisted of blood. Source of these receptors: a woman aged 25 to 39 with Graves' hyperthyroidism.

For the CDR3, the DNA is TGTGCCAGCAGCCATAGGGGGACAGGCCTCTTGGTTGGCTACACCTTC. This sequence encodes CASSHRGTGLLVGYTF. The rearrangement links TRBV27 to TRBJ1-2; 8 bases agree with TRBD1. The CDR3 is made up of 16 amino acids. Germline CDR1 reads MNHEY; CDR2 reads SMNVEV (reference sequence). V lost 6 bases and J lost 7; bases outside the gene matches: 16.

This clonotype showed up many times. The chain couples TRBV20-1 to TRBJ2-1; 12 bases agree with TRBD2. Losses at the gene ends were 6 bases for V and 0 bases for J; bases not matched to a gene: 0. The CDR3 extends over 14 amino acids. Germline assignment: CDR1 DFQATT and CDR2 SNEGSKA (reference sequence). The CDR3 DNA sequence: TGCAGTGCGACTAGCGGGAGCTCCTACAATGAGCAGTTCTTC. Translation: CSATSGSSYNEQFF.

This clonotype was counted at least ten times. The rearrangement links TRBV5-6 to TRBJ2-7, with D possibly called TRBD1 or TRBD2 (5 bases each). V was pared by 4 bases and J by 4 bases, with 18 bases between. Germline V CDR1 and CDR2: SGHDT, YYEEEE. The CDR3 has 15 amino acids. This chain's CDR3 is CASSPLGEGWYEQYF. The CDR3 DNA reads as TGTGCCAGCAGCCCCTTGGGAGAGGGGTGGTACGAGCAGTACTTC. Variable domain in full (rest from reference TRBV5-6 and TRBJ2-7): DAGVTQSPTHLIKTRGQQVTLRCSPKSGHDTVSWYQQALGQGPQFIFQYYEEEERQRGNFPDRFSGHQFPNYSSELNVNALLLGDSALYLCASSPLGEGWYEQYFGPGTRLTVT.

The chain recombines TRBV5-5 with TRBJ2-3; TRBD2 agrees at 7 bases. The trim removed 1 base at V and 6 bases at J, leaving 8 bases unmatched. Germline values: CDR1 SGHKS, CDR2 YYEKEE (reference sequence). The CDR3 covers 15 residues. CDR3 sequence: CASSLMLAEGDTQYF. The CDR3 nucleotides read TGTGCCAGCAGCTTGATGCTAGCGGAAGGGGATACGCAGTATTTT.

This clonotype was seen a handful of times. The chain employs TRBV12-3 or TRBV12-4 and TRBJ2-1; 9 positions agree with TRBD2. V lost 5 bases and J lost 3; bases outside the gene matches: 20. The CDR3 runs 20 residues. The CDR3 region is CASSPGRSSGRVGGYNEQFF. The DNA of the CDR3 is TGTGCCAGCAGTCCTGGGCGGAGTAGCGGGAGAGTCGGGGGCTACAATGAGCAGTTCTTC.

This sequence joins TRBV15 and TRBJ2-1; possible D gene TRBD2, 6 bases. The V end lost 1 base, the J end lost 7 bases, and 8 bases lay between the germline ends. Per the germline V gene, CDR1 is LNHNV and CDR2 is YYDKDF (reference sequence). The CDR3 totals 13 residues. The CDR3 DNA reads TGTGCCACCAGCAGAGGGGAGGAGAATGAGCAGTTCTTC. Translation gives CATSRGEENEQFF.

J is TRBJ2-5 and V is TRBV29-1, with TRBD2 matching over 15 bases. Germline V gives CDR1 SQVTM, CDR2 ANQGSEA. The CDR3 is 16 residues long. With 4 bases clipped from V and 4 bases from J, the junction kept 7 bases outside the gene matches. The CDR3 sequence: CSVVPGLAGGVETQYF. CDR3 nucleotide sequence: TGCAGCGTTGTGCCGGGACTAGCGGGAGGAGTAGAGACCCAGTACTTC. The variable domain in full, with the rest retrieved from reference TRBV29-1 and TRBJ2-5, is SAVISQKPSRDICQRGTSLTIQCQVDSQVTMMFWYRQQPGQSLTLIATANQGSEATYESGFVIDKFPISRPNLTFSTLTVSNMSPEDSSIYLCSVVPGLAGGVETQYFGPGTRLLVL.

This clonotype was counted ten times or more. This rearrangement joins TRBV27 to TRBJ2-7; D is perhaps TRBD2 (5 bases). CDR1 is MNHEY and CDR2 is SMNVEV in the germline V gene (reference sequence). The CDR3 has 18 amino acids. The V end was cut by 3 bases, the J end by 0 bases, with 21 bases between. This CDR3 is CASSFTTPLAHSSYEQYF. The CDR3 DNA sequence: TGTGCCAGCAGTTTCACCACACCCCTAGCACATAGCTCCTACGAGCAGTACTTC.

The gene calls are TRBV9 and TRBJ2-7; 12 positions match TRBD1. With 4 bases clipped from V and 2 bases from J, the junction kept 4 bases outside the gene matches. This CDR3 has 15 residues. The germline CDR1 and CDR2 sequences are SGDLS and YYNGEE. The CDR3 DNA sequence: TGTGCCAGCAGCCCCGGGACAGGGGGCGCCTACGAGCAGTACTTC. Translating gives CASSPGTGGAYEQYF.

This clonotype was seen ten or more times. The chain couples TRBV20-1 to TRBJ1-1; D is unresolved. Germline V gene data show CDR1 as DFQATT and CDR2 as SNEGSKA (reference sequence). V was cut by 1 base and J by 0 bases, with 6 bases left in between. This CDR3 comprises 13 residues. The CDR3 DNA sequence: TGCAGTGCTAGAGGGGGAGTGAACACTGAAGCTTTCTTT. Protein sequence: CSARGGVNTEAFF.

The V and J genes are TRBV6-2 or TRBV6-3 and TRBJ1-6; D unresolved. This CDR3 is built from 14 residues. In germline, CDR1 is MNHEY, CDR2 SVGEGT. V lost 5 bases and J lost 7, with 12 bases in between. The CDR3 spells CASSVDPGNSPLHF. The CDR3 DNA sequence: TGTGCCAGCAGTGTTGATCCGGGGAATTCACCCCTCCACTTT.

The table lists this clonotype with a few counts. This chain uses TRBV6-1 with TRBJ2-2; TRBD1 might be the D (6 bases). V was trimmed by 5 bases and J by 4 bases, leaving 14 bases between them. The CDR3 is 15 residues long. Germline V gives CDR1 MNHNS, CDR2 SASEGT. The CDR3 DNA is TGTGCCAGCAGTTGGGACACTCGAGGCACCGGGGAGCTGTTTTTT. Residues: CASSWDTRGTGELFF.

In DNA, the CDR3 is TGTGCCAGTAGTATAGTGGGGGTAATGAACACTGAAGCTTTCTTT. It yields the protein CASSIVGVMNTEAFF. The chain combines TRBV19 with TRBJ1-1; perhaps TRBD1 as D (5 bases). CDR1 LNHDA and CDR2 SQIVND come from the germline V gene (reference sequence). The CDR3 covers 15 residues. Trimming stripped 1 base from V and 0 bases from J, with 9 bases between.

In this sample, this clonotype turned up many times. CDR3 residues: CAWSLSTRETQYF. CDR3 in DNA: TGTGCCTGGAGTCTTTCGACGCGAGAGACCCAGTACTTC. This rearrangement joins TRBV30 to TRBJ2-5; D ambiguous. V lost 2 bases, J lost 4 bases, and 11 bases lay in between. This CDR3 is built from 13 residues. Looked up from germline, CDR1 is GTSNPN and CDR2 is SVGIG (reference sequence).

This clonotype was recorded many times. The chain uses TRBV28 and TRBJ1-2; D unclear. Germline V lookup: CDR1 MDHEN, CDR2 SYDVKM. The CDR3 runs to 13 residues. The ends were cut back, 4 bases at V and 1 base at J, with 7 bases in the middle. The CDR3 spells CASSSQNNYGYTF. The CDR3 coding sequence is TGTGCCAGCAGTTCACAGAATAACTATGGCTACACCTTC.

The chain has TRBV7-9 and TRBJ1-1, with TRBD1 as a possible D gene (5 bases). Per the germline V gene, CDR1 is SEHNR and CDR2 is FQNEAQ (reference sequence). Trimming removed 1 base at V and 1 base at J, with 7 bases between. This CDR3 spans 14 amino acids. CDR3: CASSLERGNTEAFF. In DNA, the CDR3 is TGTGCCAGCAGCTTAGAGAGGGGGAACACTGAAGCTTTCTTT.

In its sample, this clonotype was seen a few times. V usage is TRBV20-1 and J usage is TRBJ2-2; a weak D match, TRBD2 (5 bases). Germline values: CDR1 DFQATT, CDR2 SNEGSKA (reference sequence). The CDR3 sequence is 12 residues long. V was trimmed by 6 bases and J by 2 bases, leaving 7 bases between them. In nucleotides, the CDR3 is TGCAGTGCGGGAGCAAACACCGGGGAGCTGTTTTTT. It codes for CSAGANTGELFF.

This clonotype was observed at least ten times. This chain uses TRBV6-8 with TRBJ1-1; D perhaps matches TRBD1 (6 bases). The CDR3 consists of 16 residues. Germline V CDR1 and CDR2: MNHGY, SAAAGT. V was cut by 2 bases and J by 5 bases, with 18 bases left in between. This chain's CDR3 is CASSYPKQGSVTEAFF. In nucleotides, the CDR3 is TGTGCCAGCAGTTACCCAAAACAGGGTAGTGTGACTGAAGCTTTCTTT.

This clonotype was seen many times. This chain connects TRBV30 to TRBJ2-2, with D possibly called TRBD1 or TRBD2 (5 bases each). V gave up 5 bases and J gave up 3 bases, with 19 bases separating them. Germline lookup yields CDR1 GTSNPN and CDR2 SVGIG (reference sequence). The CDR3 extends over 16 amino acids. The CDR3: CAWGGMRGPHTGELFF. The CDR3 region has the DNA TGTGCCTGGGGGGGTATGAGAGGGCCGCACACCGGGGAGCTGTTTTTT.

Ten or more counts support this clonotype. J is TRBJ1-2 and V is TRBV27, with D possibly matching TRBD1 (6 bases). The germline V gene has CDR1 MNHEY and CDR2 SMNVEV (reference sequence). This CDR3 region has 15 residues. V lost 4 bases to trimming and J lost 4 bases, with 16 bases between them. The CDR3 here is CASSSLDRRLYGYTF. In DNA, the CDR3 is TGTGCCAGCAGTTCCCTAGACAGGCGCCTCTATGGCTACACCTTC.

This clonotype was recorded at least ten times. The chain joins TRBV28 to TRBJ2-7; 9 bases are shared with TRBD1. From germline, CDR1 is MDHEN and CDR2 SYDVKM. CDR3 length: 14 amino acids. V lost 7 bases, J lost 7 bases, and 11 bases stayed unmatched. CDR3 sequence (DNA): TGTGCCAGCAAAGATACAGGGGGCGGTTTTGAGCAGTACTTC. Residues: CASKDTGGGFEQYF.

The chain employs TRBV11-2 and TRBJ1-4, with D perhaps TRBD1 (5 bases). Germline CDR1 and CDR2: SGHAT and FQNNGV. V was pared by 0 bases and J by 8 bases, with 10 bases between. This CDR3 comprises 14 residues. CDR3 bases: TGTGCCAGCAGCTTAGAAGTAAGGGACGAAAAACTGTTTTTT. Its translation: CASSLEVRDEKLFF. Full variable domain (remainder filled in from reference TRBV11-2 and TRBJ1-4): EAGVAQSPRYKIIEKRQSVAFWCNPISGHATLYWYQQILGQGPKLLIQFQNNGVVDDSQLPKDRFSAERLKGVDSTLKIQPAKLEDSAVYLCASSLEVRDEKLFFGSGTQLSVL.

This clonotype was observed at least ten times. The chain recombines TRBV3-1 with TRBJ2-5; possible D gene TRBD2, 5 bases. Germline V gives CDR1 LGHDT, CDR2 YNNKEL (reference sequence). Trimming stripped 1 base from V and 5 bases from J, with 8 bases between. The CDR3 totals 13 residues. CDR3 in DNA: TGTGCCAGCAGCCAAGGACGCGGGGAGACCCAGTACTTC. This gives the protein CASSQGRGETQYF.

This clonotype was seen at least ten times. The chain joins TRBV20-1 to TRBJ2-1; 8 positions agree with TRBD1. The CDR3 totals 14 residues. The trim removed 2 bases at V and 3 bases at J, leaving 3 bases unmatched. Germline V gene lookup returns CDR1 DFQATT and CDR2 SNEGSKA (reference sequence). CDR3 sequence: CSARQGAVYNEQFF. As DNA, the CDR3 is TGCAGTGCTAGACAGGGGGCGGTCTACAATGAGCAGTTCTTC.

This rearrangement joins TRBV20-1 to TRBJ1-2, with D hard to call. Germline CDR1 reads DFQATT; CDR2 reads SNEGSKA (reference sequence). Trimming left V 0 bases short and J 8 bases short, with 10 bases between. The CDR3 sequence is 12 residues long. The CDR3 reads CSARDFPQGYTF. CDR3 coding DNA: TGCAGTGCTAGAGATTTCCCCCAGGGCTACACCTTC.

This clonotype has ten or more counts. This chain uses TRBV3-1 with TRBJ1-2; D uncertain. The CDR3 totals 14 residues. The germline V gene encodes CDR1 LGHDT and CDR2 YNNKEL (reference sequence). V dropped 0 bases and J dropped 4 bases, with 9 bases sitting between them. The DNA for the CDR3 is TGTGCCAGCAGCCAAGATGTGGTCCTCTATGGCTACACCTTC. Translation: CASSQDVVLYGYTF.

V gene TRBV9 combines with J gene TRBJ1-2; the D gene is possibly TRBD1 (5 bases). Trimming cost V 4 bases and J 8 bases, with 21 bases left between them. This CDR3 has 15 amino acids. Per the germline V gene, CDR1 is SGDLS and CDR2 is YYNGEE. CDR3 protein: CASSPWRGDQGGYTF. DNA for the CDR3: TGTGCCAGCAGCCCATGGCGCGGGGACCAAGGCGGCTACACCTTC.

The rearrangement uses TRBV7-9 and TRBJ2-5; D gene ambiguous. CDR3 size: 14 residues. V gave up 1 base and J gave up 4 bases, with 10 bases separating them. Germline CDR1 is SEHNR and CDR2 is FQNEAQ (reference sequence). The CDR3 reads CASSLGLKVETQYF. The CDR3 region has the DNA TGTGCCAGCAGCTTAGGTTTGAAAGTAGAGACCCAGTACTTC.

In this sample, this clonotype turned up many times. The chain uses TRBV2 and TRBJ2-1; tentatively, D is TRBD1 (6 bases). V gave up 3 bases and J gave up 9 bases, with 9 bases separating them. The CDR3 sequence is 12 residues long. Germline V CDR1 and CDR2: SNHLY, FYNNEI. CDR3 loop: CASSDEGVEQFF. The DNA for the CDR3 is TGTGCCAGCAGTGACGAGGGGGTTGAGCAGTTCTTC.

Points on this clonotype: A much larger clonotype is one base distant, so this may be a read error. The chain joins TRBV30 to TRBJ2-5, with 9 bases matching TRBD1. Germline V gives CDR1 GTSNPN, CDR2 SVGIG (reference sequence). With V trimmed by 2 bases and J by 1 base, 2 bases remained unmatched. The CDR3 runs 14 residues. DNA of the CDR3: TGTGCCTGGAGTCAGGGACAGGGCCAAGAGACCCAGTACTTC. It translates to CAWSQGQGQETQYF.